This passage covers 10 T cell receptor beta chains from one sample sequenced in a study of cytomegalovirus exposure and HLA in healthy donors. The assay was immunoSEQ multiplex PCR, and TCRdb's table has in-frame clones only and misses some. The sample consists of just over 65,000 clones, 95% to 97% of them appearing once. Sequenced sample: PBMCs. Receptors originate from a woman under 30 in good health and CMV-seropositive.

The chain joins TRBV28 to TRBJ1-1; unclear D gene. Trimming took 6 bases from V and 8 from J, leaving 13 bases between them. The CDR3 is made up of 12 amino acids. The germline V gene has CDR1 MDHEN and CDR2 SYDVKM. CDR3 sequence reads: CASSQPGVEAFF. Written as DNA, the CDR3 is TGTGCCAGCAGCCAACCCGGAGTAGAAGCTTTCTTT. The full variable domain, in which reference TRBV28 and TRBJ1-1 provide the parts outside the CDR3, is DVKVTQSSRYLVKRTGEKVFLECVQDMDHENMFWYRQDPGLGLRLIYFSYDVKMKEKGDIPEGYSVSREKKERFSLILESASTNQTSMYLCASSQPGVEAFFGQGTRLTVV.

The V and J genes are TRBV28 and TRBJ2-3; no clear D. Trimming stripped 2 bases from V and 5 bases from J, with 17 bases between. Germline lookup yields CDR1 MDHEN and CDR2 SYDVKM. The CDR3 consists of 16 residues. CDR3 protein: CASSLRFGPRQDTQYF. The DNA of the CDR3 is TGTGCCAGCAGTTTAAGATTCGGTCCCCGACAAGATACGCAGTATTTT.

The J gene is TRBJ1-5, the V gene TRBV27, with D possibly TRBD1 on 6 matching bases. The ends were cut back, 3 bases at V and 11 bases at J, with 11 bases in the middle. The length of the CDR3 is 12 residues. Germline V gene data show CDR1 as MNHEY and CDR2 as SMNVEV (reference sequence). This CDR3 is CASSFTGQTQHF. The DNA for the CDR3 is TGTGCCAGCAGTTTTACAGGGCAAACCCAGCATTTT.

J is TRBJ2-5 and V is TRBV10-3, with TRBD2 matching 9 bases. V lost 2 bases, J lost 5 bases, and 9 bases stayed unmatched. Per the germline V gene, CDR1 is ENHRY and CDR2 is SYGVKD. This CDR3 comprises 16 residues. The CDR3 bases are TGTGCCATCAGTGAGAGTAGCGGGAGAGTGGAGGAGACCCAGTACTTC. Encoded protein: CAISESSGRVEETQYF.

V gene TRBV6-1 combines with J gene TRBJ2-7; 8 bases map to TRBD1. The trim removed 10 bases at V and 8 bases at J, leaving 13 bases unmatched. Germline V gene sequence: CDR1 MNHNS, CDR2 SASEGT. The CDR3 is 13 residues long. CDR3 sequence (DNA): TGTGCCACCTTAGACAGGGGAAAAAGCAAGCAGTACTTC. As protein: CATLDRGKSKQYF.

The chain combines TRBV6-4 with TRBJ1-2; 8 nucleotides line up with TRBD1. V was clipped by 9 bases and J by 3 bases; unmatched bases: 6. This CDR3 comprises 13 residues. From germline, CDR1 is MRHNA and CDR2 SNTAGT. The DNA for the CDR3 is TGTGCCAGGGCAGGGGGCCGGGACTATGGCTACACCTTC. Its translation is CARAGGRDYGYTF.

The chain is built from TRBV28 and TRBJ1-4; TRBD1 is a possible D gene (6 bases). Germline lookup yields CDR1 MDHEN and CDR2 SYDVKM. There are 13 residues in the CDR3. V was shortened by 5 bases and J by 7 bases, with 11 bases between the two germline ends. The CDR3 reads CASSLGGFEKLFF. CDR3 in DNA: TGTGCCAGCAGTCTAGGGGGATTTGAAAAACTGTTTTTT.

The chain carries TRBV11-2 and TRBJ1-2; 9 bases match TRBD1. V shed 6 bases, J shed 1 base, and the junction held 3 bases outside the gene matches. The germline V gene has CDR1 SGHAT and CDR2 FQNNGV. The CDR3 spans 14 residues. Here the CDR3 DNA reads TGTGCCAGCAGTGGGACAGGGAATAACTATGGCTACACCTTC. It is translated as CASSGTGNNYGYTF.

The CDR3 is CASSASSGGADTQYF. In DNA form, the CDR3 reads TGTGCCAGTAGTGCTAGCTCCGGGGGGGCAGATACGCAGTATTTT. The V and J genes are TRBV19 and TRBJ2-3; 8 bases line up with TRBD2. CDR1 is LNHDA and CDR2 is SQIVND in the germline V gene (reference sequence). This CDR3 is built from 15 residues. J lost 4 bases, V lost 5 bases, and 8 bases had no gene match.

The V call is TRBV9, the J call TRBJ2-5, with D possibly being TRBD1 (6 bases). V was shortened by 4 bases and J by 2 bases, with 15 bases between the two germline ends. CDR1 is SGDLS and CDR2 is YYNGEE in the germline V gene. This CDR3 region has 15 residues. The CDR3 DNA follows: TGTGCCAGCAGCCCACACAGGGAAAGACAAGAGACCCAGTACTTC. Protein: CASSPHRERQETQYF.